These 10 T cell receptor beta chains originate from one sample sequenced in a study of blood T cell repertoires in COVID-19. Sequencing used immunoSEQ multiplex PCR; TCRdb keeps in-frame clones, though not all of them. The sample records roughly 100,000 clones, about 90% being singletons. The material sequenced was peripheral blood. Receptors were obtained from a human donor in a cohort sampled during active COVID-19.

The chain recombines TRBV27 with TRBJ2-7, with D perhaps TRBD2 (7 bases). Germline values: CDR1 MNHEY, CDR2 SMNVEV (reference sequence). Trimming shortened V by 1 base and J by 5 bases, and 12 bases separated the two germline ends. There are 14 residues in the CDR3. CDR3 coding DNA: TGTGCCAGCAGTTTATTCGGGGGGCGCGACGAGCAGTACTTC. Translating gives CASSLFGGRDEQYF.

The chain couples TRBV6-6 to TRBJ1-1; D is unresolved. The germline V gene encodes CDR1 MNHNY and CDR2 SVGAGI (reference sequence). The CDR3 runs 16 residues. V was trimmed by 0 bases and J by 1 base, leaving 12 bases between them. DNA of the CDR3: TGTGCCAGCAGTTACTCGAATATGGGCCAGAACACTGAAGCTTTCTTT. Translated, it gives CASSYSNMGQNTEAFF.

V and J are TRBV18 and TRBJ1-5; tentatively, D is TRBD1 (5 bases). This CDR3 has 13 amino acids. CDR1 is KGHSH and CDR2 is LQKENI in the germline V gene. Trimming took off 5 bases at V and 7 bases at J, with 12 bases between the two ends. In DNA form, the CDR3 reads TGTGCCAGCTCATTAAGACAGAACCAGCCCCAGCATTTT. Protein sequence: CASSLRQNQPQHF.

The chain carries TRBV7-9 and TRBJ1-1; D is possibly TRBD1 (6 bases). Germline V CDR1 and CDR2: SEHNR, FQNEAQ (reference sequence). The CDR3 has 16 residues. V was trimmed by 5 bases and J by 1 base, leaving 17 bases between them. CDR3 amino acids: CASSDVRRGGNTEAFF. For the CDR3, the DNA is TGTGCCAGCAGCGACGTCCGAAGGGGGGGGAACACTGAAGCTTTCTTT.

This clone was picked up a small number of times. The gene calls are TRBV2 and TRBJ2-2; weak D call: TRBD2 (7 bases). The ends were cut back, 6 bases at V and 14 bases at J, with 28 bases in the middle. Germline-derived CDR1 and CDR2 are SNHLY and FYNNEI. The CDR3 loop spans 16 amino acids. The CDR3 bases are TGTGCCAGCAGCCGAGGGGGGGAAACACCGGGGAGTTCCCTGTTTTTT. Translated, it gives CASSRGGETPGSSLFF. Drawing the rest from reference TRBV2 and TRBJ2-2, the complete variable domain is EPEVTQTPSHQVTQMGQEVILRCVPISNHLYFYWYRQILGQKVEFLVSFYNNEISEKSEIFDDQFSVERPDGSNFTLKIRSTKLEDSAMYFCASSRGGETPGSSLFFGEGSRLTVL.

This clone has just a few counts. This chain connects TRBV24-1 to TRBJ2-5; 12 bases map to TRBD2. The CDR3 sequence is 16 residues long. CDR1 is KGHDR and CDR2 is SFDVKD in the germline V gene. V lost 1 base and J lost 4; bases outside the gene matches: 3. The CDR3 sequence is CATSDFRTSGTETQYF. The CDR3 DNA reads as TGTGCCACCAGTGATTTCCGGACTAGCGGGACAGAGACCCAGTACTTC.

V usage is TRBV3-1 (or the pseudogene TRBV3-2) and J usage is TRBJ2-2; TRBD2 agrees at 10 bases. This CDR3 contains 18 residues. V shed 4 bases and J 3 bases; nucleotides not matched to a gene: 11. The germline gives CDR1 LGHDT, CDR2 YNNKEL (reference sequence). CDR3 DNA: TGTGCCAGCAGCCCTCGTCCGCCTAGCGGGGGTTACACCGGGGAGCTGTTTTTT. It codes for CASSPRPPSGGYTGELFF.

CDR3 bases: TGTGCCAGCAGCGAGCAGACTACAAACCTAGCCAAAAACATTCAGTACTTC. Its translation is CASSEQTTNLAKNIQYF. The J gene is TRBJ2-4, the V gene TRBV5-8, with a possible D match to TRBD2 (5 bases). V dropped 4 bases and J dropped 0 bases, with 17 bases sitting between them. Germline CDR1 SGHTS, CDR2 YDEGEE. The CDR3 sequence is 17 residues long. Full variable domain (rest looked up from reference TRBV5-8 and TRBJ2-4): EAGVTQSPTHLIKTRGQQATLRCSPISGHTSVYWYQQALGLGLQFLLWYDEGEERNRGNFPPRFSGRQFPNYSSELNVNALELEDSALYLCASSEQTTNLAKNIQYFGAGTRLSVL.

The chain employs TRBV7-2 and TRBJ2-3, with 7 bases matching TRBD2. The CDR3 totals 14 residues. Trimming took 3 bases from V and 5 from J; bases not matched to a gene: 5. CDR1 and CDR2 (germline): SGHTA, FQGNSA. The CDR3 region has the DNA TGTGCCAGCAGCTTGCCTAGCGGAATAGATACGCAGTATTTT. The encoded protein is CASSLPSGIDTQYF. The full variable domain, with the rest looked up from reference TRBV7-2 and TRBJ2-3, is GAGVSQSPSNKVTEKGKDVELRCDPISGHTALYWYRQSLGQGLEFLIYFQGNSAPDKSGLPSDRFSAERTGGSVSTLTIQRTQQEDSAVYLCASSLPSGIDTQYFGPGTRLTVL.

This chain joins TRBV19 and TRBJ2-1; 11 bases line up with TRBD2. J gave up 6 bases and V 4 bases, and 5 bases lay outside the gene matches. CDR3 size: 15 residues. CDR1 is LNHDA, CDR2 SQIVND, per germline (reference sequence). The CDR3 loop reads CASSSSGGAPNEQFF. The CDR3, as DNA: TGTGCCAGTAGTAGTAGCGGGGGGGCCCCCAATGAGCAGTTCTTC.